The 9 T cell receptor beta chains below were found in one sample sequenced in a study of cytomegalovirus exposure and HLA in healthy donors. PCR used 60 Vbeta primers and 13 Jbeta primers. The method was immunoSEQ multiplex PCR; TCRdb's version includes in-frame clones alone and lacks a portion of them. The sample includes approximately 190,000 clones, around 80% of them seen just once. Specimen: PBMCs. These receptors were obtained from a man aged 35 to 55 in good health and CMV-seropositive.

The rearrangement joins TRBV27 to TRBJ2-1; 8 nucleotides align to TRBD2. J was trimmed by 7 bases and V by 2 bases; bases with no gene match: 7. The CDR3 is 15 amino acids. Germline lookup yields CDR1 MNHEY and CDR2 SMNVEV (reference sequence). The CDR3 loop is CASSLAGGRRNEQFF. CDR3 coding DNA: TGTGCCAGCAGTTTAGCGGGGGGCCGTCGAAATGAGCAGTTCTTC.

For the CDR3, the DNA is TGTGCCAGCAGTTCCGACAGTCAAGAGACCCAGTACTTC. Its translation is CASSSDSQETQYF. The J gene is TRBJ2-5, the V gene TRBV6-6; D is possibly TRBD1 (5 bases). This CDR3 is 13 amino acids long. Per the germline V gene, CDR1 is MNHNY and CDR2 is SVGAGI (reference sequence). Trimming shortened V by 4 bases and J by 2 bases, and 8 bases separated the two germline ends.

The chain recombines TRBV7-2 with TRBJ2-1; 11 bases agree with TRBD2. Germline values: CDR1 SGHTA, CDR2 FQGNSA. The CDR3 consists of 14 residues. Trimming cost V 7 bases and J 7 bases; bases outside gene matches: 6. CDR3 bases: TGTGCCAGCAATAGCGGGGGGGCGGGTAATGAGCAGTTCTTC. Protein product: CASNSGGAGNEQFF.

The CDR3, as DNA: TGTGCCAGCAGCATCAGACTAGGGAACCGACAAGAGACCCAGTACTTC. This translates into CASSIRLGNRQETQYF. V is TRBV11-2 and J is TRBJ2-5; a weak D match, TRBD2 (6 bases). Trimming pared 5 bases from V and 2 bases from J, leaving 18 bases between. Looked up from germline, CDR1 is SGHAT and CDR2 is FQNNGV. The CDR3 spans 16 residues.

The genes are TRBV11-2 and TRBJ2-7; 8 bases line up with TRBD2. The CDR3 has 15 residues. With V trimmed by 7 bases and J by 5 bases, 13 bases remained unmatched. In germline, CDR1 is SGHAT, CDR2 FQNNGV. Written as DNA, the CDR3 is TGTGCCAGCACCCCCCTCGGGGGGGCTCCCAACGAGCAGTACTTC. Its translation: CASTPLGGAPNEQYF.

In this sample, this clone turned up a few times. This rearrangement joins TRBV11-3 to TRBJ2-2; D remains unclear. V was trimmed by 7 bases and J by 7 bases, leaving 13 bases between them. The germline CDR1 and CDR2 sequences are SGHNT and YENEEA. There are 13 residues in the CDR3. CDR3 DNA sequence: TGTGCCAGCAACCTCGGGTTGGACGGGGAGCTGTTTTTT. Residues: CASNLGLDGELFF.

The gene calls are TRBV15 and TRBJ2-7; 8 positions match TRBD2. V lost 5 bases to trimming and J lost 4 bases; unmatched junction nucleotides: 10. The CDR3 sequence is 15 residues long. CDR1 is LNHNV, CDR2 YYDKDF, per germline (reference sequence). CDR3 protein: CATSLSRGGIYEQYF. The CDR3, as DNA: TGTGCCACCAGCCTCTCCCGGGGGGGGATTTACGAGCAGTACTTC.

The chain uses TRBV2 and TRBJ2-7; no reliable D call. The CDR3 runs 13 residues. Germline CDR1 and CDR2: SNHLY and FYNNEI. V gave up 7 bases and J gave up 3 bases, with 13 bases separating them. The CDR3 sequence is CASNGALRYEQYF. The DNA for the CDR3 is TGTGCCAGCAACGGAGCCCTTCGCTACGAGCAGTACTTC.

The rearrangement uses TRBV5-1 and TRBJ1-4; a possible D gene is TRBD1 (6 bases). The CDR3 runs 15 residues. Between the trimmed V and J ends, which lost 4 bases and 4 bases, there was a span of 14 bases. CDR1 and CDR2 (germline): SGHRS, YFSETQ. In nucleotides, the CDR3 is TGCGCCAGCAGCCCAGGACAGTTATATAATGAAAAACTGTTTTTT. It specifies CASSPGQLYNEKLFF.